This T cell receptor beta chain was captured by sequencing in a study of cytomegalovirus exposure and HLA in healthy donors. General observations from the study: When analyzed later, a missense DCLRE1C variant was found to be linked to TCR beta V- and J-gene trimming.

Primers for the PCR totalled 60 Vbeta and 13 Jbeta. Assay used: immunoSEQ multiplex PCR; TCRdb lists only in-frame clones, some missing. The top ten clones hold 4.5% to 7.5% of a sample with 150,000 to 200,000 clones, 78% of them seen once. This clone was observed a few times. Its antigen is still unknown. The donors were healthy bone marrow donors. This receptor was obtained from a woman aged 30 to 39 in good health and CMV-seropositive. The sample comprised PBMCs.

This CDR3 is CASSDQGGETQYF. CDR3 nucleotide sequence: TGTGCCAGCAGTGACCAGGGTGGCGAGACCCAGTACTTC. The chain joins TRBV6-1 to TRBJ2-5, with D tentatively TRBD1 (5 bases). The V end was cut by 3 bases, the J end by 5 bases, with 10 bases between. Germline CDR1 is MNHNS and CDR2 is SASEGT. There are 13 residues in the CDR3.